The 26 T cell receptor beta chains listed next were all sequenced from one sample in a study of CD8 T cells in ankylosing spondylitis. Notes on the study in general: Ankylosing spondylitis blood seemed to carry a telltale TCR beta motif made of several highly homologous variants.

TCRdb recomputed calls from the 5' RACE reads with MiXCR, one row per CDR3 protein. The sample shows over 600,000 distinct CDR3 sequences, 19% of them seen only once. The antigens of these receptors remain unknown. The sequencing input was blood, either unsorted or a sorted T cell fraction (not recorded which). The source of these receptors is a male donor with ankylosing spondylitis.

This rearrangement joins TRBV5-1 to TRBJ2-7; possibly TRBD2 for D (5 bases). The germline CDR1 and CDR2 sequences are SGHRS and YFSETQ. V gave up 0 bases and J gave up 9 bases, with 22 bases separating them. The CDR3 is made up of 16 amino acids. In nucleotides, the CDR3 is TGCGCCAGCAGCTTGGGGGGAGAAAGGGCCAATATGGTGCAGTACTTC. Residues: CASSLGGERANMVQYF.

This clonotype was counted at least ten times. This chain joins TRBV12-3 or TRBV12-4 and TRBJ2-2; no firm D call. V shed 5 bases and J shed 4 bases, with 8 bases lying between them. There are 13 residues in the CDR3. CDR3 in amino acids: CASSDLATGELFF. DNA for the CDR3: TGTGCCAGCAGTGACTTGGCCACCGGGGAGCTGTTTTTT.

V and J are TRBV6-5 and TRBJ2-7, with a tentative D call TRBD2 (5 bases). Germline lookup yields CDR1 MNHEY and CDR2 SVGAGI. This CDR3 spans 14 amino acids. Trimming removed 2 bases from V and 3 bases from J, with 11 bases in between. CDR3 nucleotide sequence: TGTGCCAGCAGTTACAAAGGGAGCTTCTACGAGCAGTACTTC. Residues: CASSYKGSFYEQYF.

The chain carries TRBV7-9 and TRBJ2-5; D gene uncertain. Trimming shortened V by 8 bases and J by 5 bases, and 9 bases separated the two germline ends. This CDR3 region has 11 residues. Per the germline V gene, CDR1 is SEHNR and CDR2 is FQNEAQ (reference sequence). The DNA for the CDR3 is TGTGCCAGCGCCAAAATGGAGACCCAGTACTTC. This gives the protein CASAKMETQYF.

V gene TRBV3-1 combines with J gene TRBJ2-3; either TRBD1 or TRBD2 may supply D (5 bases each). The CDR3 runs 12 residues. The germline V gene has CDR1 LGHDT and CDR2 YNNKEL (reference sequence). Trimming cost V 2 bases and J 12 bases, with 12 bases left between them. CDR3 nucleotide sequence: TGTGCCAGCAGCCAAACGGGACCCTTACAGTATTTT. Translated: CASSQTGPLQYF.

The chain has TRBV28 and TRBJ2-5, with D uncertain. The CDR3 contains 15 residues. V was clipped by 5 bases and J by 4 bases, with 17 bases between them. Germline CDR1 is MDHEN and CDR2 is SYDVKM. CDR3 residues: CASSPFHTPAETQYF. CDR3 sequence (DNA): TGTGCCAGCAGTCCCTTTCACACGCCAGCAGAGACCCAGTACTTC.

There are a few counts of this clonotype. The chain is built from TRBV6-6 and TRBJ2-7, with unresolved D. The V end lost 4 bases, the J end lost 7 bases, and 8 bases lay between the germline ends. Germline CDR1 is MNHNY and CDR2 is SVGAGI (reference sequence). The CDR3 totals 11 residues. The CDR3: CASSSLWEQYF. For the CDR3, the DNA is TGTGCCAGCAGTTCCCTGTGGGAGCAGTACTTC.

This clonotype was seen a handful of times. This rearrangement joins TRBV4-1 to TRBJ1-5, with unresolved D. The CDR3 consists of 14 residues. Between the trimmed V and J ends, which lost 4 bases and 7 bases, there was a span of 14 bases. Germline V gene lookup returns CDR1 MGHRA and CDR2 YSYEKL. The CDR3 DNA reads TGCGCCAGCAGCCCCGAGGGTTTGTACCAGCCCCAGCATTTT. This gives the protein CASSPEGLYQPQHF.

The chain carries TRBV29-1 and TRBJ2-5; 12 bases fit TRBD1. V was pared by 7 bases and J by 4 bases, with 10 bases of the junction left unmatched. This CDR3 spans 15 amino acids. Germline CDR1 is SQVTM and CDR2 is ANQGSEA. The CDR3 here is CSAFPGQGAGETQYF. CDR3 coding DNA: TGCAGCGCCTTCCCGGGACAGGGGGCTGGAGAGACCCAGTACTTC. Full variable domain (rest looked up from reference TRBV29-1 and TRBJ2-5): SAVISQKPSRDICQRGTSLTIQCQVDSQVTMMFWYRQQPGQSLTLIATANQGSEATYESGFVIDKFPISRPNLTFSTLTVSNMSPEDSSIYLCSAFPGQGAGETQYFGPGTRLLVL.

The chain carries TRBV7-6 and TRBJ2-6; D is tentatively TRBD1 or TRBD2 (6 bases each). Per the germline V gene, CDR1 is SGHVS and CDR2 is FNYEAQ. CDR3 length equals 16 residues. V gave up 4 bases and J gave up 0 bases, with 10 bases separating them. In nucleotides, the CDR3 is TGTGCCAGCAGCTCCGGGGGCGTCTCTGGGGCCAACGTCCTGACTTTC. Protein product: CASSSGGVSGANVLTF.

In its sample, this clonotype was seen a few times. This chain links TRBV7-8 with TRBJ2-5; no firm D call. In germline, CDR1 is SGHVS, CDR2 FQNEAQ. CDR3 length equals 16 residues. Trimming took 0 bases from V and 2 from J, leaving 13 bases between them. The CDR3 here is CASSLAASWGQETQYF. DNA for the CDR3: TGTGCCAGCAGCTTAGCCGCCTCCTGGGGACAAGAGACCCAGTACTTC.

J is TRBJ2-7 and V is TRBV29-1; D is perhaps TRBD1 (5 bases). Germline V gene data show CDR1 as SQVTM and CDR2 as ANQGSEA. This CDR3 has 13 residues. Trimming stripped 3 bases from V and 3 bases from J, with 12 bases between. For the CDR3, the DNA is TGCAGCGTTGAGCAGGCAGGGTACTACGAGCAGTACTTC. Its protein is CSVEQAGYYEQYF.

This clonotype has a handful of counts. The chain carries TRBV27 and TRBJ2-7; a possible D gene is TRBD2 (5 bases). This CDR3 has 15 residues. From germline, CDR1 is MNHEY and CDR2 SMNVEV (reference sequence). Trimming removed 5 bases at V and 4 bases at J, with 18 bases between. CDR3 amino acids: CASSPSLRAGYEQYF. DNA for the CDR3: TGTGCCAGCAGTCCGTCTCTGCGGGCGGGTTACGAGCAGTACTTC.

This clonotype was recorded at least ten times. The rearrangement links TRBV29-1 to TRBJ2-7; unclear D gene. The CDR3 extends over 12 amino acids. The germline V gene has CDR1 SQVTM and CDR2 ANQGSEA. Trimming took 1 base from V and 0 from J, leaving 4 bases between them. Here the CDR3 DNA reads TGCAGCGTTGAAGGAGTCTCCTACGAGCAGTACTTC. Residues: CSVEGVSYEQYF.

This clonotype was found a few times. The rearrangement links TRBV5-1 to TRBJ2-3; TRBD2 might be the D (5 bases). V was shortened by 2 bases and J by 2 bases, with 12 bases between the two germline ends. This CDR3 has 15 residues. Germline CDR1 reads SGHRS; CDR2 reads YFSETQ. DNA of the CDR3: TGCGCCAGCAGCTTCGCATCGGGGTTCACAGATACGCAGTATTTT. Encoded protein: CASSFASGFTDTQYF.

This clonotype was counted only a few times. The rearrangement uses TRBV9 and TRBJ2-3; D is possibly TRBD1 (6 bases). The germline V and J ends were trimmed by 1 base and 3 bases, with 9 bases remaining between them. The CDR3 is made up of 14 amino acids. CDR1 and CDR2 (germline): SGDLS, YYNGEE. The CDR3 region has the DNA TGTGCCAGCAGCGTACTCGGACAGACAGATACGCAGTATTTT. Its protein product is CASSVLGQTDTQYF. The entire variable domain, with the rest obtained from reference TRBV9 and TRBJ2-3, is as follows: DSGVTQTPKHLITATGQRVTLRCSPRSGDLSVYWYQQSLDQGLQFLIQYYNGEERAKGNILERFSAQQFPDLHSELNLSSLELGDSALYFCASSVLGQTDTQYFGPGTRLTVL.

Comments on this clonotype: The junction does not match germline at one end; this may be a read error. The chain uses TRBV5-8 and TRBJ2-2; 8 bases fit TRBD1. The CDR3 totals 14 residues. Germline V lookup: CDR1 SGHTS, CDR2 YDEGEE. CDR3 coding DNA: TGTGTCAGCAGCACCGGACAGGGCGTCGGGGAGCTGTTTTTT. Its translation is CVSSTGQGVGELFF.

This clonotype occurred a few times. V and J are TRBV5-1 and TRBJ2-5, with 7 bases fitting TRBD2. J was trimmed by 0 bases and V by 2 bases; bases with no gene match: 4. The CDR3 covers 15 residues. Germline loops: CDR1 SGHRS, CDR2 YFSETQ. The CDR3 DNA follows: TGCGCCAGCAGCTTCCCACTAGCGAACCAAGAGACCCAGTACTTC. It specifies CASSFPLANQETQYF.

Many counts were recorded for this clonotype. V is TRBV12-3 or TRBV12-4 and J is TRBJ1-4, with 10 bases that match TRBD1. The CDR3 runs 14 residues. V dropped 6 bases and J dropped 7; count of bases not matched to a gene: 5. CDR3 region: CASSLDRGGEKLFF. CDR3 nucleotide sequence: TGTGCCAGCAGCCTGGACAGGGGGGGTGAAAAACTGTTTTTT.

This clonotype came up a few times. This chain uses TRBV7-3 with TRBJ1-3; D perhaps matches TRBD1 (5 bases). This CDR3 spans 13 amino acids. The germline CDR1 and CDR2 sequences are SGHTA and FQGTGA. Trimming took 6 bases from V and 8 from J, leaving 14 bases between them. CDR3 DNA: TGTGCCAGCAGGCAAGATGGGGGAGACACCATATATTTT. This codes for CASRQDGGDTIYF.

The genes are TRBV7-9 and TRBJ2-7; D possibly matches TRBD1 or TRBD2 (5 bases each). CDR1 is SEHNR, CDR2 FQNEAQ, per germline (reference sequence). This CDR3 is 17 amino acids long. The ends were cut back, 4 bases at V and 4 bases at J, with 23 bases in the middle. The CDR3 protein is CASSSPGFGATFYEQYF. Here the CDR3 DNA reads TGTGCCAGCAGCTCGCCGGGATTCGGGGCCACATTTTACGAGCAGTACTTC.

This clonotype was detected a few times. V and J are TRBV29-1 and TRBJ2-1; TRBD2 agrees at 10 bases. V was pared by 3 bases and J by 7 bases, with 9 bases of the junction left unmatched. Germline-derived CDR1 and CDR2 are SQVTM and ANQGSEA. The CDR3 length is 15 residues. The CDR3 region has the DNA TGCAGCGTTGAGGGGGCTAGCGGGGGACCAAATGAGCAGTTCTTC. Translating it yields CSVEGASGGPNEQFF.

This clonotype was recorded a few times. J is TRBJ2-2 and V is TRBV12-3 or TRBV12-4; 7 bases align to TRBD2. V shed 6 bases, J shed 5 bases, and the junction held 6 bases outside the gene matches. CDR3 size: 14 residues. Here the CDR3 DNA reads TGTGCCAGCAGGGGCGGGAGAGGGACCGGGGAGCTGTTTTTT. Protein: CASRGGRGTGELFF.

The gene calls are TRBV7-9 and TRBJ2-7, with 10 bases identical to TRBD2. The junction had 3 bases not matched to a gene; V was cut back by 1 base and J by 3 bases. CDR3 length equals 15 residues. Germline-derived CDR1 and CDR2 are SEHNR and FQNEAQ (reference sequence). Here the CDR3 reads CASSLVVAGGYEQYF. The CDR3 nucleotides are TGTGCCAGCAGCTTAGTGGTAGCGGGGGGCTACGAGCAGTACTTC. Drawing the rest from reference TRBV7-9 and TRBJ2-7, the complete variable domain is DTGVSQNPRHKITKRGQNVTFRCDPISEHNRLYWYRQTLGQGPEFLTYFQNEAQLEKSRLLSDRFSAERPKGSFSTLEIQRTEQGDSAMYLCASSLVVAGGYEQYFGPGTRLTVT.

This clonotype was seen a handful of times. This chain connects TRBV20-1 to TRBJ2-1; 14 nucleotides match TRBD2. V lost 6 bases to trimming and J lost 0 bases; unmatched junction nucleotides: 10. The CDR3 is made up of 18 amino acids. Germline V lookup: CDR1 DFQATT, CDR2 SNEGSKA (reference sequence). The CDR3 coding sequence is TGCAGTGCCGAGACTAGCGGGGGGGCGACAGCCTCCTACAATGAGCAGTTCTTC. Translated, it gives CSAETSGGATASYNEQFF.

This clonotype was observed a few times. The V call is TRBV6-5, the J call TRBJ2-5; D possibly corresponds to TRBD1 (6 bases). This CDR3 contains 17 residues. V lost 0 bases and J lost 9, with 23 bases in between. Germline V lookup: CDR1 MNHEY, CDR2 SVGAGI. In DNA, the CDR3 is TGTGCCAGCAGTTACTCAAGACAACCGGGACAAAGGGCCCCCCAGTACTTC. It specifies CASSYSRQPGQRAPQYF.